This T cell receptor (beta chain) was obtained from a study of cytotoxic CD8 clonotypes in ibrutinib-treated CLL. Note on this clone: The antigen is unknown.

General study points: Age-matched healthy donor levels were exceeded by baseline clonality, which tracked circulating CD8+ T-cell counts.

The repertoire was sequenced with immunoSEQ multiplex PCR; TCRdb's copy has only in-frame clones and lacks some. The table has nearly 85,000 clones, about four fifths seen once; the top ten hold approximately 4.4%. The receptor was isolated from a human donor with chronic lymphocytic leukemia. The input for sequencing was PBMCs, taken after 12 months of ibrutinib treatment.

This CDR3 is CASSVGQGSYNEQFF. The CDR3 bases are TGTGCCAGCAGCGTGGGACAGGGCTCCTACAATGAGCAGTTCTTC. The J gene is TRBJ2-1, the V gene TRBV7-3, with 9 bases matching TRBD1. Per the germline V gene, CDR1 is SGHTA and CDR2 is FQGTGA. The J segment lost 0 bases and the V segment lost 5 bases, leaving 2 bases of the junction unmatched. The CDR3 sequence is 15 residues long.